These 16 T cell receptor beta chains were sequenced from one sample in a study of T cell responses to AZD1222 COVID-19 vaccine. Clones were sequenced by immunoSEQ multiplex PCR, and TCRdb holds only the in-frame ones, with some missing. The data contain about 170,000 clones, approximately 92% of them singletons. This material consisted of peripheral blood, taken on day 0 of AZD1222 vaccination. Every receptor here comes from an adult in good health.

V is TRBV4-1 and J is TRBJ2-7; 9 bases line up with TRBD1. J was trimmed by 6 bases and V by 3 bases; bases with no gene match: 6. The germline V gene has CDR1 MGHRA and CDR2 YSYEKL. The CDR3 covers 14 residues. CDR3 sequence (DNA): TGCGCCAGCAGCCACAGGGGACAGGGTCTCGAGCAGTACTTC. It specifies CASSHRGQGLEQYF.

This clone was seen more than once but under ten times. This chain connects TRBV29-1 to TRBJ1-2; D call uncertain. The CDR3 consists of 13 residues. The germline V gene has CDR1 SQVTM and CDR2 ANQGSEA. V was pared by 4 bases and J by 2 bases, with 11 bases between. The CDR3 DNA sequence: TGCAGCGTTGCCCAGGACGCCAACTATGGCTACACCTTC. Translated: CSVAQDANYGYTF.

The chain links TRBV4-1 to TRBJ2-7; tentative D call: TRBD2 (6 bases). V was trimmed by 3 bases and J by 3 bases, leaving 15 bases between them. The germline gives CDR1 MGHRA, CDR2 YSYEKL. The CDR3 length is 15 residues. This chain's CDR3 is CASSQGGGGLYEQYF. CDR3 DNA sequence: TGCGCCAGCAGCCAGGGGGGTGGAGGACTCTACGAGCAGTACTTC.

This clone is a singleton in its sample. J is TRBJ2-7 and V is TRBV24-1, with 8 bases lining up with TRBD2. CDR3 length equals 12 residues. The trim removed 1 base at V and 9 bases at J, leaving 1 base unmatched. Germline CDR1 reads KGHDR; CDR2 reads SFDVKD. The CDR3 reads CATSDFGTRQYF. The CDR3 bases are TGTGCCACCAGTGATTTTGGGACTAGGCAGTACTTC.

V and J are TRBV13 and TRBJ1-2, with D unresolved. The CDR3 runs 14 residues. Trimming took 5 bases from V and 8 from J, leaving 18 bases between them. Germline V lookup: CDR1 PRHDT, CDR2 FYEKMQ (reference sequence). The CDR3 loop is CASSLRVPIAGYTF. The CDR3, as DNA: TGTGCCAGCAGCCTGCGGGTCCCCATAGCAGGCTACACCTTC.

The rearrangement joins TRBV30 to TRBJ1-2; D possibly corresponds to TRBD1 (6 bases). V gave up 3 bases and J gave up 4 bases, with 15 bases separating them. The length of the CDR3 is 14 residues. Germline lookup yields CDR1 GTSNPN and CDR2 SVGIG (reference sequence). Here the CDR3 DNA reads TGTGCCTGGAGCAGGGAAACAGGGATCTATGGCTACACCTTC. This codes for CAWSRETGIYGYTF. The full variable domain, rest sourced from reference TRBV30 and TRBJ1-2, is SQTIHQWPATLVQPVGSPLSLECTVEGTSNPNLYWYRQAAGRGLQLLFYSVGIGQISSEVPQNLSASRPQDRQFILSSKKLLLSDSGFYLCAWSRETGIYGYTFGSGTRLTVV.

The chain carries TRBV5-4 and TRBJ1-4; 7 bases line up with TRBD1. Germline V CDR1 and CDR2: SGHNT, YYREEE (reference sequence). V gave up 3 bases and J gave up 4 bases; unmatched junction bases: 3. The CDR3 is 14 residues long. CDR3 residues: CASSSGQVNEKLFF. The CDR3 DNA sequence: TGTGCCAGCAGCTCAGGACAGGTTAATGAAAAACTGTTTTTT.

J is TRBJ1-4 and V is TRBV5-8; 9 bases agree with TRBD1. With 4 bases clipped from V and 2 bases from J, the junction kept 6 bases outside the gene matches. The CDR3 spans 16 residues. Germline CDR1 is SGHTS and CDR2 is YDEGEE. The CDR3 DNA reads TGTGCCAGCAGCACGGGACAGGGTATCACTAATGAAAAACTGTTTTTT. Its translation is CASSTGQGITNEKLFF.

This sequence joins TRBV5-1 and TRBJ1-5; tentatively, D is TRBD1 (5 bases). The V gene lost 0 bases and the J gene lost 4 bases, with 11 bases spanning the gap. There are 15 residues in the CDR3. Germline loops: CDR1 SGHRS, CDR2 YFSETQ. CDR3 nucleotide sequence: TGCGCCAGCAGCTTGGGACCCGACAGAAATCAGCCCCAGCATTTT. This translates into CASSLGPDRNQPQHF.

A single count supports this clone. CDR3 nucleotide sequence: TGCGCCAGCAGTGACTACAGGGACTATGGCTACACCTTC. Its translation: CASSDYRDYGYTF. This chain uses TRBV10-1 with TRBJ1-2; a weak D match, TRBD1 (6 bases). The CDR3 sequence is 13 residues long. Germline CDR1 reads WNHNN; CDR2 reads SYGVQD (reference sequence). Trimming removed 3 bases from V and 3 bases from J, with 8 bases in between.

CDR3 sequence reads: CASGMGTDRTTDTQYF. The CDR3 DNA reads as TGTGCCAGCGGAATGGGGACTGACCGAACCACAGATACGCAGTATTTT. J is TRBJ2-3 and V is TRBV11-2; the D gene is possibly TRBD2 (6 bases). Germline-derived CDR1 and CDR2 are SGHAT and FQNNGV. The CDR3 contains 16 residues. Trimming took 8 bases from V and 2 from J, leaving 20 bases between them. Complete variable domain (other parts from reference TRBV11-2 and TRBJ2-3): EAGVAQSPRYKIIEKRQSVAFWCNPISGHATLYWYQQILGQGPKLLIQFQNNGVVDDSQLPKDRFSAERLKGVDSTLKIQPAKLEDSAVYLCASGMGTDRTTDTQYFGPGTRLTVL.

The CDR3 bases are TGTGCCAGCAGACAAGCGGGAGGGCCCTACAATGAGCAGTTCTTC. This codes for CASRQAGGPYNEQFF. The chain combines TRBV25-1 with TRBJ2-1; TRBD2 matches at 10 bases. The V segment lost 6 bases and the J segment 2 bases; nucleotides outside the gene matches: 4. Germline V gene lookup returns CDR1 MGHDK and CDR2 SYGVNS. The CDR3 is 15 amino acids.

The genes are TRBV5-1 and TRBJ2-6; TRBD1 matches 10 bases. J was trimmed by 2 bases and V by 4 bases; bases with no gene match: 6. This CDR3 has 17 amino acids. CDR1 is SGHRS and CDR2 is YFSETQ in the germline V gene. In nucleotides, the CDR3 is TGCGCCAGCAGCCAACGGACAGGGGGTACTGGGGCCAACGTCCTGACTTTC. Its protein is CASSQRTGGTGANVLTF.

This clone has only one observation. V is TRBV28 and J is TRBJ1-5, with 8 bases that match TRBD1. CDR1 is MDHEN, CDR2 SYDVKM, per germline. Germline trimming cut 5 bases from V and 3 bases from J; bases unmatched to any gene: 9. CDR3 length: 16 residues. The CDR3 is CASSTRGRVDNQPQHF. The CDR3 nucleotides read TGTGCCAGCAGTACCAGGGGGCGCGTGGACAATCAGCCCCAGCATTTT.

The rearrangement joins TRBV10-3 to TRBJ2-7; D is possibly TRBD2 (5 bases). The CDR3 totals 14 residues. V was trimmed by 5 bases and J by 1 base, leaving 12 bases between them. Germline CDR1 is ENHRY and CDR2 is SYGVKD. The CDR3 loop is CAISPEVGSYEQYF. In DNA form, the CDR3 reads TGTGCCATCAGTCCGGAGGTGGGTTCCTACGAGCAGTACTTC.

The V and J genes are TRBV4-1 and TRBJ2-7; 10 nucleotides agree with TRBD1. Losses at the gene ends were 9 bases for V and 5 bases for J; bases not matched to a gene: 10. Germline CDR1 MGHRA, CDR2 YSYEKL. The CDR3 contains 14 residues. CDR3 coding DNA: TGCGCCAGTAAAACCGGGACAGGGGAAAACGAGCAGTACTTC. This translates into CASKTGTGENEQYF.